The 26 T cell receptor beta chains reported below all come from one sample, sequenced in a study of blood T cell repertoires in COVID-19. The assay was immunoSEQ multiplex PCR, and TCRdb's table has in-frame clones only and misses some. The sample carries 200,000 to 300,000 clones, roughly nine tenths recorded once. What was sequenced was PBMCs or T cells enriched from blood (not recorded which). These receptors originate from a woman younger than 35 who had recovered from COVID-19.

This clone came up many times. The V call is TRBV9, the J call TRBJ1-1; tentatively, D is TRBD1 (6 bases). The V gene lost 7 bases and the J gene lost 4 bases, with 14 bases spanning the gap. The CDR3 covers 13 residues. Germline CDR1 and CDR2: SGDLS and YYNGEE. CDR3 DNA: TGTGCCAGCGGGAGGGGGTTGGGCACTGAAGCTTTCTTT. Its translation is CASGRGLGTEAFF.

This chain joins TRBV2 and TRBJ2-5, with D maybe TRBD1 (5 bases). Per germline, CDR1 SNHLY and CDR2 FYNNEI. The CDR3 runs 15 residues. Trimming stripped 2 bases from V and 5 bases from J, with 15 bases between. The CDR3 sequence: CASSEQGRVWETQYF. The CDR3, as DNA: TGTGCCAGCAGTGAACAGGGTAGGGTATGGGAGACCCAGTACTTC.

The rearrangement links TRBV6-2 or TRBV6-3 to TRBJ2-1; D uncertain. This CDR3 is 13 amino acids long. CDR1 is MNHEY, CDR2 SVGEGT, per germline. The V and J ends lost 2 bases and 7 bases respectively, with 9 bases between them. The CDR3 DNA is TGTGCCAGCAGTTACAAGCGTTGGAATGAGCAGTTCTTC. Translating it yields CASSYKRWNEQFF.

This clone was seen only once. The chain couples TRBV4-3 to TRBJ2-7; possible D gene TRBD2, 7 bases. This CDR3 region has 13 residues. Germline loops: CDR1 LGHNA, CDR2 YSLEER. V dropped 5 bases and J dropped 6 bases, with 14 bases sitting between them. CDR3 protein: CASSKGEGFEQYF. The CDR3 region has the DNA TGCGCCAGCAGCAAGGGGGAGGGTTTCGAGCAGTACTTC.

The rearrangement joins TRBV19 to TRBJ1-1, with D perhaps matching TRBD1 (5 bases). Between the trimmed V and J ends, which lost 4 bases and 6 bases, there was a span of 18 bases. Germline V gene lookup returns CDR1 LNHDA and CDR2 SQIVND (reference sequence). The CDR3 has 15 residues. The CDR3 DNA follows: TGTGCCAGTAGTAACTCCTGGGCAGTAGGGGCTGAAGCTTTCTTT. This sequence encodes CASSNSWAVGAEAFF.

In DNA form, the CDR3 reads TGTGCCAGCAGCCTGTCGTCAGGACATGCTTACGCGAACACCGGGGAGCTGTTTTTT. This translates into CASSLSSGHAYANTGELFF. V and J are TRBV6-2 or TRBV6-3 and TRBJ2-2, with D possibly TRBD1 on 5 matching bases. The CDR3 runs to 19 residues. CDR1 MNHEY and CDR2 SVGEGT come from the germline V gene. V dropped 6 bases and J dropped 0 bases, with 23 bases sitting between them.

In this sample, this clone turned up a few times. This chain joins TRBV27 and TRBJ2-7; possible D gene TRBD2, 5 bases. The CDR3 is 15 amino acids. The germline V gene has CDR1 MNHEY and CDR2 SMNVEV (reference sequence). V was clipped by 4 bases and J by 5 bases, with 18 bases between them. This CDR3 is CASSWVGGSTHEQYF. The CDR3 region has the DNA TGTGCCAGCAGTTGGGTCGGCGGGTCTACCCACGAGCAGTACTTC.

The CDR3 reads CASSSDYGGADTQYF. CDR3 nucleotide sequence: TGTGCCAGCAGCTCCGATTACGGGGGAGCAGATACGCAGTATTTT. This chain uses TRBV7-6 with TRBJ2-3; D is possibly TRBD2 (6 bases). Per the germline V gene, CDR1 is SGHVS and CDR2 is FNYEAQ. The length of the CDR3 is 15 residues. Trimming cost V 4 bases and J 4 bases, with 15 bases left between them.

The J gene is TRBJ1-3, the V gene TRBV28, with D hard to call. This CDR3 has 15 amino acids. CDR1 is MDHEN, CDR2 SYDVKM, per germline. The V and J ends lost 6 bases and 1 base respectively, with 13 bases between them. The CDR3 loop reads CASRATRFSGNTIYF. The DNA of the CDR3 is TGTGCCAGCAGGGCCACAAGATTTTCTGGAAACACCATATATTTT.

The chain combines TRBV4-1 with TRBJ1-1, with unresolved D. The V end was cut by 4 bases, the J end by 1 base, with 10 bases between. In germline, CDR1 is MGHRA, CDR2 YSYEKL. The CDR3 spans 14 residues. CDR3 sequence (DNA): TGCGCCAGCAGCCTAAACTACGGGAACACTGAAGCTTTCTTT. It translates to CASSLNYGNTEAFF.

This chain links TRBV10-1 with TRBJ2-1; 11 nucleotides line up with TRBD2. V lost 3 bases, J lost 5 bases, and 6 bases stayed unmatched. This CDR3 is built from 16 residues. The germline V gene encodes CDR1 WNHNN and CDR2 SYGVQD (reference sequence). The chain's CDR3 is CASSDGGLADNNEQFF. In DNA form, the CDR3 reads TGCGCCAGCAGTGACGGGGGACTAGCGGATAACAATGAGCAGTTCTTC.

The V gene is TRBV3-1 (or the pseudogene TRBV3-2), the J gene TRBJ2-7; 8 bases agree with TRBD2. V lost 4 bases to trimming and J lost 5 bases; unmatched junction nucleotides: 7. CDR3 length equals 14 residues. CDR1 and CDR2 (germline): LGHDT, YNNKEL (reference sequence). The DNA for the CDR3 is TGTGCCAGCAGCCGGAGCGGGGGTCTGGACGAGCAGTACTTC. Encoded protein: CASSRSGGLDEQYF.

The rearrangement links TRBV7-2 to TRBJ1-6; a weak D match, TRBD1 (5 bases). Trimming removed 5 bases at V and 9 bases at J, with 20 bases between. This CDR3 contains 16 residues. In germline, CDR1 is SGHTA, CDR2 FQGNSA. The CDR3 sequence: CASSPTTGTVGSPLHF. As DNA, the CDR3 is TGTGCCAGCAGCCCCACTACCGGGACTGTGGGTTCACCCCTCCACTTT.

The genes are TRBV4-3 and TRBJ1-2; no clear D. Trimming took off 1 base at V and 0 bases at J, with 6 bases between the two ends. Germline CDR1 is LGHNA and CDR2 is YSLEER. The CDR3 totals 14 residues. For the CDR3, the DNA is TGCGCCAGCAGCCAAGCACAGACTAACTATGGCTACACCTTC. Translating gives CASSQAQTNYGYTF.

This chain connects TRBV5-1 to TRBJ2-3; a possible D gene is TRBD2 (6 bases). The length of the CDR3 is 16 residues. Germline values: CDR1 SGHRS, CDR2 YFSETQ. V lost 3 bases and J 2 bases, leaving 16 bases between the germline ends. CDR3 amino acids: CASSYGRSEFTDTQYF. In DNA, the CDR3 is TGCGCCAGCAGCTACGGGAGATCTGAATTCACAGATACGCAGTATTTT.

This clone is a singleton in its sample. Mismatch with germline at one junction end may stem from a read error. V and J are TRBV9 and TRBJ1-5; D is perhaps TRBD1 (5 bases). CDR1 and CDR2 (germline): SGDLS, YYNGEE. The CDR3 has 13 amino acids. The CDR3 DNA is TGTGCCCGCAGCGGGGGGGGGACTCAGCCCCAGCATTTT. It translates to CARSGGGTQPQHF.

The V call is TRBV5-6, the J call TRBJ1-2; D uncertain. V gave up 0 bases and J gave up 2 bases, with 11 bases separating them. Germline V gene lookup returns CDR1 SGHDT and CDR2 YYEEEE. The CDR3 is made up of 15 amino acids. The CDR3 DNA reads TGTGCCAGCAGCTTGGTACGGGATGACAACTATGGCTACACCTTC. This codes for CASSLVRDDNYGYTF. Complete variable domain (other parts from reference TRBV5-6 and TRBJ1-2): DAGVTQSPTHLIKTRGQQVTLRCSPKSGHDTVSWYQQALGQGPQFIFQYYEEEERQRGNFPDRFSGHQFPNYSSELNVNALLLGDSALYLCASSLVRDDNYGYTFGSGTRLTVV.

This clone turned up a few times. The gene calls are TRBV27 and TRBJ1-4, with 10 nucleotides matching TRBD1. The CDR3 is 18 amino acids. Trimming took 0 bases from V and 8 from J; bases not matched to a gene: 12. The germline V gene has CDR1 MNHEY and CDR2 SMNVEV (reference sequence). The CDR3 sequence: CASSLSRGQGSFVEKLFF. The CDR3 DNA reads TGTGCCAGCAGTTTATCGCGGGGACAGGGGTCATTTGTCGAAAAACTGTTTTTT. Full variable domain (remainder filled in from reference TRBV27 and TRBJ1-4): EAQVTQNPRYLITVTGKKLTVTCSQNMNHEYMSWYRQDPGLGLRQIYYSMNVEVTDKGDVPEGYKVSRKEKRNFPLILESPSPNQTSLYFCASSLSRGQGSFVEKLFFGSGTQLSVL.

This chain connects TRBV10-3 to TRBJ1-5; no definite D call. Germline CDR1 ENHRY, CDR2 SYGVKD. Trimming stripped 0 bases from V and 4 bases from J, with 4 bases between. The CDR3 is 13 amino acids. Here the CDR3 reads CAISESLNQPQHF. The CDR3 DNA sequence: TGTGCCATCAGTGAGTCACTGAATCAGCCCCAGCATTTT.

The V gene is TRBV9, the J gene TRBJ1-2, with D hard to call. Germline CDR1 reads SGDLS; CDR2 reads YYNGEE. Trimming removed 4 bases at V and 4 bases at J, with 17 bases between. The CDR3 has 15 residues. The DNA of the CDR3 is TGTGCCAGCAGCCCAAATGGTGAGGAAATCTATGGCTACACCTTC. Translation gives CASSPNGEEIYGYTF.

This sequence joins TRBV25-1 and TRBJ1-2, with TRBD1 identical over 7 bases. This CDR3 region has 15 residues. The V gene's germline CDR1 is MGHDK and CDR2 SYGVNS. With V trimmed by 1 base and J by 4 bases, 6 bases remained unmatched. CDR3 bases: TGTGCCAGCAGTGAATCGGGGGACAGAGGCTATGGCTACACCTTC. Residues: CASSESGDRGYGYTF.

The CDR3 protein is CASSGDRARNQPQHF. The CDR3 region has the DNA TGTGCCAGTAGTGGGGACAGGGCCCGCAATCAGCCCCAGCATTTT. This chain connects TRBV19 to TRBJ1-5; 9 bases match TRBD1. V trimming: 5 bases; J trimming: 2 bases; junction bases outside the gene matches: 4. Germline loops: CDR1 LNHDA, CDR2 SQIVND (reference sequence). The CDR3 is made up of 15 amino acids. The full variable domain, its missing parts supplied by reference TRBV19 and TRBJ1-5, is DGGITQSPKYLFRKEGQNVTLSCEQNLNHDAMYWYRQDPGQGLRLIYYSQIVNDFQKGDIAEGYSVSREKKESFPLTVTSAQKNPTAFYLCASSGDRARNQPQHFGDGTRLSIL.

The chain joins TRBV5-4 to TRBJ2-7; TRBD1 aligns across 12 bases. V lost 3 bases, J lost 5 bases, and 3 bases stayed unmatched. Germline lookup yields CDR1 SGHNT and CDR2 YYREEE (reference sequence). The CDR3 length is 14 residues. The CDR3 protein is CASSSGTGGHEQYF. The CDR3 region has the DNA TGTGCCAGCAGCTCCGGGACAGGGGGCCACGAGCAGTACTTC.

This clone appeared a few times. As DNA, the CDR3 is TGTGCCAGCCGGACTAGCGGGAGTTTGAGCTCCTACGAGCAGTACTTC. Its protein product is CASRTSGSLSSYEQYF. This chain connects TRBV28 to TRBJ2-7, with 13 bases aligning to TRBD2. This CDR3 is 16 amino acids long. CDR1 and CDR2 from the germline V gene are MDHEN and SYDVKM. V shed 8 bases, J shed 0 bases, and the junction held 7 bases outside the gene matches.

J is TRBJ1-2 and V is TRBV28; 7 bases align to TRBD1. V trimming: 6 bases; J trimming: 8 bases; junction bases outside the gene matches: 6. CDR3 length: 12 amino acids. Germline CDR1 and CDR2: MDHEN and SYDVKM. The CDR3 sequence is CASSMTGFGYTF. The CDR3 DNA reads TGTGCCAGCAGCATGACAGGGTTCGGCTACACCTTC.

V gene TRBV28 combines with J gene TRBJ1-6, with D perhaps TRBD1 (5 bases). With 7 bases removed from V and 2 bases from J, the gap between germline ends came to 24 bases. Germline loops: CDR1 MDHEN, CDR2 SYDVKM. The CDR3 totals 19 residues. Written as DNA, the CDR3 is TGTGCCAGCACCCAGTTCAGGGTATTGAGCAGCACCTATAATTCACCCCTCCACTTT. It specifies CASTQFRVLSSTYNSPLHF.